This TCR beta chain came from a study of beta chain features in type 1 diabetes. This clone appeared a few times. No antigen is known for it. The study, taken as a whole, reports: TCRB CDR3s from Type 1 diabetes patients were moderately but significantly shorter in all four CD4+ subsets.

This CDR3 has 18 residues. Germline values: CDR1 LGHNA, CDR2 YNFKEQ. The V gene end was trimmed by 1 base and the J gene end by 2 bases; junction bases not matched to a gene: 11. The whole isolated RNA underwent reverse transcription, so sequencing captured expressed TCRB transcripts. Assay: immunoSEQ multiplex PCR; the TCRdb copy retains only in-frame clones and omits some. The sample lists about 280,000 clones, 15% occurring once. The genes are TRBV4-2 and TRBJ2-5; TRBD2 agrees at 9 bases. Sequenced sample: naive CD4+ T cells from blood. The TCR originated in a man between 18 and 29 years old with type 1 diabetes. Here the CDR3 reads CASSQGTSATGAQETQYF. CDR3 bases: TGTGCCAGCAGCCAAGGGACTAGCGCGACTGGGGCTCAAGAGACCCAGTACTTC.